Included here is one T cell receptor beta chain sequence, with context. This same CDR3 is encoded by further DNA sequences in the sample. The data were obtained in a study of blood T cell repertoires in COVID-19. Study-wide background: T cells, B-cell-depleted T cells, or PBMCs provided the cDNA or gDNA that served as material.

Per the authors' pipeline: It was from reference gene primer amplification that nucleated cell counts were estimated. Produced via immunoSEQ multiplex PCR; TCRdb's table is partial and in-frame only. That table gives V, J and clone size, and the DNA gave D and trimming. The table includes about 170,000 clones, 87% detected once. Sequenced material: peripheral blood. This clonotype was obtained from a woman aged 45-65 years with acute or convalescent COVID-19.

The CDR3 loop reads CASSPGQRNTEAFF. The DNA for the CDR3 is TGTGCCAGCAGCCCCGGACAGAGGAACACTGAAGCTTTCTTT. J is TRBJ1-1 and V is TRBV9; maybe TRBD1 (6 bases). V was clipped by 4 bases and J by 1 base, with 11 bases between them. Looked up from germline, CDR1 is SGDLS and CDR2 is YYNGEE. This CDR3 is 14 amino acids long. The whole variable domain, filled in from reference TRBV9 and TRBJ1-1, reads DSGVTQTPKHLITATGQRVTLRCSPRSGDLSVYWYQQSLDQGLQFLIQYYNGEERAKGNILERFSAQQFPDLHSELNLSSLELGDSALYFCASSPGQRNTEAFFGQGTRLTVV.